These T cell receptor beta chains were read from a single sample in a study of T-cell reconstitution after alpha-beta-depleted transplantation in children. One entry per CDR3 protein, called by TCRdb with MiXCR from the PCR reads. The sample contains about 980,000 distinct CDR3 sequences, about 29% of which appear only once. Here the sequenced sample was PBMCs, mostly from graft donor cells, taken 360 days after TCRalphabeta/CD19-depleted stem cell transplant. The receptors shown here come from a boy less than two years old who had a stem cell transplant for SCID, so the T cells may come from the graft donor. Both conserved end residues are trimmed from each CDR3. D genes are given only for firm matches.

-	TRBJ2-4	11	TRBV10-3	AISVKREDIQY
-	TRBJ1-6	13	TRBV20-1	SAPLRGQTGSPLH
-	TRBJ2-2	11	TRBV24-1	ATSDAPAGELF
TRBD1	TRBJ2-7	13	TRBV2	ASSDDRGLSYEQY
-	TRBJ2-1	13	TRBV11-2	ASSVGTRGRNEQF
TRBD1	TRBJ1-1	10	TRBV20-1	SAVQGGTEAF
-	TRBJ2-7	11	TRBV5-1	ASSLRFTYEQY
-	TRBJ1-5	14	TRBV5-1	ASSLDPRDSNQPQH
TRBD1	TRBJ2-2	13	TRBV5-5	ASSPRGRITGELF
-	TRBJ2-5	11	TRBV7-3	ASSLNTRETQY
TRBD1	TRBJ2-4	15	TRBV6-1	ASSPSGQKLAKNIQY
-	TRBJ2-2	13	TRBV5-1	ASSLVDPNTGELF
TRBD2	TRBJ2-3	11	TRBV29-1	SVVSGGGDTQY
-	TRBJ2-1	9	TRBV29-1	SVAPWNEQF
TRBD2	TRBJ2-1	14	TRBV7-2	ASTLAGTLEGNEQF
TRBD2	TRBJ2-2	13	TRBV7-8	ASSLALAGSGELF
-	TRBJ2-5	12	TRBV6-1	ASSARDIGETQY
TRBD1	TRBJ2-1	14	TRBV5-1	ASSRDRVGGHNEQF
TRBD1	TRBJ2-1	15	TRBV20-1	SARDYRTGFSYNEQF
-	TRBJ1-1	12	TRBV29-1	SVEGTKRNTEAF
-	TRBJ1-6	14	TRBV11-2	ASSLVRRRDGSPLH
-	TRBJ1-1	12	TRBV30	AWSRNRMNTEAF
-	TRBJ1-1	11	TRBV27	ASRIQENTEAF
-	TRBJ2-2	15	TRBV11-2	ASSPLASLVRTGELF
TRBD1	TRBJ2-5	13	TRBV5-4	ASSLAPGQQETQY
-	TRBJ2-3	15	TRBV10-3	AISESPAPRSGDTQY
-	TRBJ2-2	13	TRBV4-1	ASSSRSRNTGELF
-	TRBJ2-7	13	TRBV9	ASSVGFGIPWEQY
-	TRBJ2-1	11	TRBV5-1	ASSLGGWDEQF
-	TRBJ1-5	14	TRBV20-1	SARDLARDHHQPQH
TRBD2	TRBJ2-1	13	TRBV20-1	SARADPPAGAEQF
TRBD1	TRBJ1-1	11	TRBV27	ASRPQGDTEAF
TRBD1	TRBJ2-7	14	TRBV15	ATSRRTGGAPYEQY
-	TRBJ2-2	12	TRBV5-1	ASTPGWETGELF
-	TRBJ2-5	14	TRBV5-5	ASSLGPRQYQETQY
-	TRBJ1-5	11	TRBV15	ATSRFARQPQH
TRBD1	TRBJ1-1	13	TRBV20-1	SARGYGQGNTEAF
TRBD1	TRBJ2-3	11	TRBV29-1	SGGQGAWDTQY
TRBD1	TRBJ1-5	14	TRBV20-1	SARPWGETGTQPQH
-	TRBJ2-1	16	TRBV7-6	ASSLVSWDGSSYNEQF
-	TRBJ1-3	15	TRBV18	ASCEAIRNTIGNTIY
-	TRBJ1-1	12	TRBV5-1	ASSFGQLPTEAF
TRBD1	TRBJ2-7	12	TRBV7-9	ASSPPDRIYEQY
-	TRBJ2-3	10	TRBV29-1	SVGSETDTQY
TRBD2	TRBJ2-1	12	TRBV7-3	ASSRSLLAGEQF
-	TRBJ2-1	16	TRBV4-2	ASSQVSAAGYSYNEQF
TRBD1	TRBJ2-3	12	TRBV20-1	SAGTGGPTDTQY
-	TRBJ2-2	13	TRBV2	ASNADSSRGGELF
TRBD2	TRBJ2-7	13	TRBV20-1	SARAPAGGPYEQY
-	TRBJ2-5	14	TRBV5-1	ASSLAPLGSQETQY
TRBD1	TRBJ2-7	12	TRBV12-3/TRBV12-4	ASSLRDRDYEQY
-	TRBJ2-5	13	TRBV7-9	ASSFDSSREETQY
TRBD2	TRBJ2-5	13	TRBV27	ASSLQTSGAKTQY
-	TRBJ2-5	12	TRBV20-1	SARWGLGRETQY
TRBD1	TRBJ2-6	17	TRBV18	ASSPSAGTGDSGANVLT
TRBD2	TRBJ2-5	14	TRBV12-3/TRBV12-4	ASSLNSGGPTGTQY